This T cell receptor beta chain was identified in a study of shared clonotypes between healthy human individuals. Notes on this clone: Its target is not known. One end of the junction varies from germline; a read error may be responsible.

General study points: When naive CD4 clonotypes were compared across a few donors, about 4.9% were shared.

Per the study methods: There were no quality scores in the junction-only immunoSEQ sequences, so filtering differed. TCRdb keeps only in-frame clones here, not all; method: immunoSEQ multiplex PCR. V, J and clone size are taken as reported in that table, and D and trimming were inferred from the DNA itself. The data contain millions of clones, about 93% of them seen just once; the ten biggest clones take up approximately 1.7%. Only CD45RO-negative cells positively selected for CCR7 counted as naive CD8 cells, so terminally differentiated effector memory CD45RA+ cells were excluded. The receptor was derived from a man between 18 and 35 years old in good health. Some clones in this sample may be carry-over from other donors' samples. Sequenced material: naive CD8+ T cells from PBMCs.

CDR3 region: CASSQTGANYGYTF. The CDR3 bases are TGCGCCAGCAGCCAAACCGGGGCTAATTATGGCTACACCTTC. The chain has TRBV4-1 and TRBJ1-2, with TRBD1 as a possible D gene (5 bases). The germline CDR1 and CDR2 sequences are MGHRA and YSYEKL. The CDR3 sequence is 14 residues long.